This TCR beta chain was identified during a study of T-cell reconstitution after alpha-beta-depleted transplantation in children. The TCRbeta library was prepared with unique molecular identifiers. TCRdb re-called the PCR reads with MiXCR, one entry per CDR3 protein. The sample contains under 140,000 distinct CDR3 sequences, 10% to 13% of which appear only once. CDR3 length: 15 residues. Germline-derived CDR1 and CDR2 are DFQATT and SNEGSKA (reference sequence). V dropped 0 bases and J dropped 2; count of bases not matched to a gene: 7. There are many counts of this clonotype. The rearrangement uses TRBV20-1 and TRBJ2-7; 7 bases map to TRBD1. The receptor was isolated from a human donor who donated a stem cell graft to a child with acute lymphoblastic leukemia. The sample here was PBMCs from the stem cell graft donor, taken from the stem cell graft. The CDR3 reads CSARDPTGDPYEQYF. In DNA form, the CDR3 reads TGCAGTGCTAGAGATCCAACAGGGGATCCCTACGAGCAGTACTTC.